This passage covers 10 T cell receptor beta chains from one sample sequenced in a study of blood T cells in healthy people across ages. With a J-beta primer mix and a sample-barcoded 5' primer, a second PCR ran about 7 to 12 cycles. TCRdb independently ran MiXCR on the 5' RACE reads; one entry per CDR3 protein. In the table there are 800,000 to 1,300,000 distinct CDR3 sequences, 20% to 25% of which are singletons. These data are also associated with another study on T cells of mothers and their children.

Source material: blood. The source is a girl aged 2-10 years in good health.

This clonotype was observed a few times. This rearrangement joins TRBV6-4 to TRBJ2-5, with D possibly TRBD1 on 6 matching bases. The CDR3 totals 15 residues. V dropped 3 bases and J dropped 1 base, with 12 bases sitting between them. CDR1 is MRHNA, CDR2 SNTAGT, per germline. CDR3 region: CASSEGAEGQETQYF. Written as DNA, the CDR3 is TGTGCCAGCAGTGAGGGGGCCGAGGGCCAAGAGACCCAGTACTTC.

This clonotype was picked up a small number of times. V and J are TRBV4-1 and TRBJ1-6, with 7 bases fitting TRBD1. V gave up 4 bases and J gave up 8 bases; unmatched junction bases: 11. CDR1 and CDR2 (germline): MGHRA, YSYEKL. The length of the CDR3 is 16 residues. CDR3 in amino acids: CASSLTDRALDSPLHF. DNA for the CDR3: TGCGCCAGCAGCCTCACCGACAGGGCCCTTGATTCACCCCTCCACTTT.

The chain joins TRBV6-2 or TRBV6-3 to TRBJ2-1; TRBD2 might be the D (6 bases). CDR1 and CDR2 from the germline V gene are MNHEY and SVGEGT. The CDR3 extends over 19 amino acids. V lost 5 bases to trimming and J lost 3 bases, with 26 bases between them. CDR3 sequence reads: CASSITLLLEGRGYNEQFF. In DNA form, the CDR3 reads TGTGCCAGCAGTATTACCCTGCTCCTGGAGGGCCGAGGCTACAATGAGCAGTTCTTC.

The chain employs TRBV7-6 and TRBJ2-1; TRBD2 matches at 15 bases. Germline V gives CDR1 SGHVS, CDR2 FNYEAQ. V was clipped by 6 bases and J by 2 bases; unmatched bases: 11. This CDR3 spans 19 amino acids. CDR3 loop: CASSVPGLAGGNPYNEQFF. The CDR3 bases are TGTGCCAGCAGTGTACCGGGACTAGCGGGGGGTAACCCCTACAATGAGCAGTTCTTC.

The rearrangement joins TRBV12-3 or TRBV12-4 to TRBJ1-1; TRBD1 might be the D (6 bases). Deletions cut 3 bases from V and 1 base from J, with 12 bases between. This CDR3 is built from 15 residues. The CDR3 loop is CASSFGVRGNTEAFF. DNA for the CDR3: TGTGCCAGCAGTTTCGGAGTCAGGGGGAACACTGAAGCTTTCTTT.

This clonotype turned up a few times. Compared with germline, one end of the junction differs, possibly owing to a read error. This chain connects TRBV3-1 to TRBJ2-1; 8 nucleotides line up with TRBD2. The CDR3 runs 15 residues. CDR1 and CDR2 from the germline V gene are LGHDT and YNNKEL (reference sequence). CDR3 amino acids: CTSSQETSASNEQFF. The CDR3 region has the DNA TGTACCAGCAGCCAAGAGACTAGCGCAAGCAATGAGCAGTTCTTC.

This clonotype was seen a handful of times. The chain combines TRBV4-3 with TRBJ2-5; 10 bases line up with TRBD2. The end of the DNA is better explained by TRBJ2-1, so the J call may be wrong. Germline V CDR1 and CDR2: LGHNA, YSLEER. CDR3 length: 15 amino acids. CDR3 bases: TGCGCCAGCAGTCGGAGCAGCGGGGGGGCCGCTGAGCAGTTCTTC. This encodes CASSRSSGGAAEQFF.

This clonotype was picked up a small number of times. The chain combines TRBV12-3 or TRBV12-4 with TRBJ2-1; D unresolved. V shed 8 bases and J shed 6 bases, with 11 bases lying between them. This CDR3 has 12 residues. The CDR3 is CASDFGSNEQFF. The CDR3 DNA is TGTGCCAGCGACTTCGGGTCCAATGAGCAGTTCTTC.

The rearrangement links TRBV7-3 to TRBJ2-5; D gene unclear. V was cut by 2 bases and J by 4 bases, with 11 bases left in between. Germline V gene lookup returns CDR1 SGHTA and CDR2 FQGTGA. This CDR3 spans 14 amino acids. The DNA of the CDR3 is TGTGCCAGCAGCTTAGGTTCCATTGGAGAGACCCAGTACTTC. This translates into CASSLGSIGETQYF.

The chain uses TRBV5-1 and TRBJ2-2; D unclear. The germline V gene has CDR1 SGHRS and CDR2 YFSETQ. CDR3 size: 15 residues. V lost 0 bases to trimming and J lost 3 bases, with 9 bases between them. DNA for the CDR3: TGCGCCAGCAGCTTGGCCTGGGCGGACACCGGGGAGCTGTTTTTT. Translating gives CASSLAWADTGELFF.